This T cell receptor beta chain was captured in a study of shared clonotypes between healthy human individuals. As for this clone: The antigen is undetermined.

CD4+ cells were split into CD45RA+ naive and CD45RA-negative memory subsets. The germline V gene has CDR1 SGHVS and CDR2 FQNEAQ. V was clipped by 0 bases and J by 7 bases, with 9 bases between them. The CDR3 covers 14 residues. Study results and caveats: It was observed that approximately 5% of naive CD4 clonotypes were shared across several donors.

At the deep level, the assay was run. For each subset, genomic DNA was distributed in equal portions over several immunoSEQ plates. The method was immunoSEQ multiplex PCR; TCRdb's version includes in-frame clones alone and lacks a portion of them. The table has under 1,100,000 clones, approximately 76% seen once; the top ten hold about 1.5%. The TCR originated in a man aged 18 to 29 in good health. Material: memory CD4+ T cells sorted from blood. The subset is: CD45RA-negative fraction. The V and J genes are TRBV7-8 and TRBJ1-4, with a possible D match to TRBD1 (5 bases). The CDR3 here is CASSLAATAEKLFF. DNA for the CDR3: TGTGCCAGCAGCTTAGCCGCGACAGCTGAAAAACTGTTTTTT.